Sequencing of this T cell receptor (beta chain) was carried out in a study of cytomegalovirus exposure and HLA in healthy donors. Study-wide results and caveats: For TCR beta chains, V- and J-gene trimming was later linked to a missense DCLRE1C variant.

Primers included in the PCR were 60 Vbeta and 13 Jbeta primers. TCRdb's table, derived via immunoSEQ multiplex PCR, lists solely in-frame clones and lacks some. Of around 150,000 clones detected, around 79% appear once; the ten largest clones hold roughly 3.6%. The germline V gene encodes CDR1 KGHSH and CDR2 LQKENI. V dropped 4 bases and J dropped 6 bases, with 18 bases sitting between them. This CDR3 has 16 residues. With respect to this clone: The antigen is unknown.

Sequencing was done on a sample of PBMCs. The genes are TRBV18 and TRBJ1-4; perhaps TRBD1 as D (5 bases). The sequence was obtained from a human donor in good health. The CDR3 DNA reads TGTGCCAGCTCACGCCGAACATCGCTAGGGGATGAAAAACTGTTTTTT. Amino acid sequence: CASSRRTSLGDEKLFF. Together with reference TRBV18 and TRBJ1-4, the CDR3 gives the full variable domain: NAGVMQNPRHLVRRRGQEARLRCSPMKGHSHVYWYRQLPEEGLKFMVYLQKENIIDESGMPKERFSAEFPKEGPSILRIQQVVRGDSAAYFCASSRRTSLGDEKLFFGSGTQLSVL.